Reported below is one TCR beta chain. Described time point: patch test 3, about 24 weeks after DPC sensitization. Treatment given: therapeutic diphenylcyclopropenone sensitization with weekly scalp DPC. This entry comes from a study of human T cells and chemical hapten exposure. TCRdb reprocessed the RACE reads via MiXCR and lists one record per CDR3 protein. The sample consists of 100,000 to 120,000 distinct CDR3 sequences, around 34% of them appearing once. V lost 1 base, J lost 7 bases, and 14 bases lay in between. Germline values: CDR1 KGHDR, CDR2 SFDVKD. CDR3 length: 15 residues. This sequence joins TRBV24-1 and TRBJ2-3; D possibly corresponds to TRBD1 (6 bases). Source: whole blood, taken in connection with sensitization to the hapten diphenylcyclopropenone (DPC). The TCR comes from a man aged 40-55 years with alopecia areata. Some clones in this sample may be carry-over from other donors' samples. The CDR3 DNA is TGTGCCACCAGTGATTTCCGACAGGCTGCAAATACGCAGTATTTT. Protein product: CATSDFRQAANTQYF.